The 26 T cell receptor beta chains reported below all come from one sample, sequenced in a study of blood T cell repertoires in COVID-19. The table came from immunoSEQ multiplex PCR; TCRdb's copy has only in-frame clones and leaves some out. The sample lists about 130,000 clones; 85% were seen once. Sequencing used peripheral blood. The receptor set was obtained from a woman older than 75 with acute or convalescent COVID-19.

This chain uses TRBV7-9 with TRBJ2-7; D is perhaps TRBD1 (6 bases). V lost 4 bases to trimming and J lost 3 bases, with 10 bases between them. This CDR3 region has 13 residues. Germline values: CDR1 SEHNR, CDR2 FQNEAQ (reference sequence). CDR3 amino acids: CASSYGQIYEQYF. DNA for the CDR3: TGTGCCAGCAGCTATGGACAGATCTACGAGCAGTACTTC.

The chain carries TRBV6-1 and TRBJ2-2; 8 bases are shared with TRBD2. After removal of 4 bases from V and 2 bases from J, the junction contained 9 bases not matched to a gene. There are 17 residues in the CDR3. CDR1 and CDR2 from the germline V gene are MNHNS and SASEGT. Here the CDR3 reads CASSGKRGPGNTGELFF. CDR3 sequence (DNA): TGTGCCAGCAGTGGGAAGCGGGGGCCCGGTAACACCGGGGAGCTGTTTTTT.

The rearrangement joins TRBV24-1 to TRBJ1-1, with D perhaps TRBD1 (5 bases). Germline CDR1 reads KGHDR; CDR2 reads SFDVKD. Trimming removed 11 bases at V and 1 base at J, with 19 bases between. The CDR3 consists of 15 residues. CDR3 DNA sequence: TGTGCCAGCCGGGACTTCCAGCTCGGGAACACTGAAGCTTTCTTT. Amino acid sequence: CASRDFQLGNTEAFF.

V and J are TRBV28 and TRBJ1-2; 9 bases line up with TRBD1. Germline V CDR1 and CDR2: MDHEN, SYDVKM. The CDR3 contains 15 residues. Germline trimming cut 6 bases from V and 0 bases from J; bases unmatched to any gene: 5. CDR3 loop: CASRGQGKANYGYTF. As DNA, the CDR3 is TGTGCCAGCAGGGGACAGGGAAAAGCTAACTATGGCTACACCTTC.

The chain joins TRBV6-1 to TRBJ2-1; maybe TRBD2 (7 bases). Germline V CDR1 and CDR2: MNHNS, SASEGT. The CDR3 contains 12 residues. The V and J ends lost 2 bases and 13 bases respectively, with 12 bases between them. For the CDR3, the DNA is TGTGCCAGCAGTGAACTAAGGGGGGGCCAGTTCTTC. Translated, it gives CASSELRGGQFF.

This clone was seen more than once but under ten times. The chain employs TRBV18 and TRBJ1-1; tentatively, D is TRBD1 (5 bases). V lost 3 bases and J lost 5, with 19 bases in between. Germline CDR1 reads KGHSH; CDR2 reads LQKENI. The CDR3 is 16 amino acids. The CDR3 reads CASSPRVLLVGTEAFF. The CDR3 DNA sequence: TGTGCCAGCTCACCCAGGGTCCTATTAGTGGGGACTGAAGCTTTCTTT.

This clone came up a few times. This chain connects TRBV28 to TRBJ1-1, with 7 bases that match TRBD1. This CDR3 contains 12 residues. Trimming at V came to 9 bases and at J to 1 base, leaving 2 bases not matched to a gene. Germline CDR1 is MDHEN and CDR2 is SYDVKM. The CDR3 DNA sequence: TGTGCCAGTCGGACAGGGAACACTGAAGCTTTCTTT. Its protein is CASRTGNTEAFF.

The gene calls are TRBV3-1 (or the pseudogene TRBV3-2) and TRBJ1-2, with D uncertain. With 1 base removed from V and 7 bases from J, the gap between germline ends came to 10 bases. The CDR3 spans 13 residues. Germline CDR1 LGHDT, CDR2 YNNKEL (reference sequence). CDR3: CASSQGLPGGYTF. CDR3 nucleotides: TGTGCCAGCAGCCAAGGACTGCCCGGTGGCTACACCTTC.

V and J are TRBV6-6 and TRBJ1-5; 9 nucleotides match TRBD1. Germline V gene lookup returns CDR1 MNHNY and CDR2 SVGAGI (reference sequence). Trimming at V came to 5 bases and at J to 0 bases, leaving 8 bases not matched to a gene. The CDR3 spans 17 residues. DNA for the CDR3: TGTGCCAGCAGTCCAACGGACAGGGGATATAGCAATCAGCCCCAGCATTTT. It specifies CASSPTDRGYSNQPQHF.

This chain uses TRBV5-1 with TRBJ2-2; TRBD1 might be the D (5 bases). The CDR3 runs to 13 residues. With 0 bases removed from V and 8 bases from J, the gap between germline ends came to 8 bases. In germline, CDR1 is SGHRS, CDR2 YFSETQ. The CDR3 DNA is TGCGCCAGCAGCTTGGAGGGGTTAGGGGAGCTGTTTTTT. Amino acids: CASSLEGLGELFF.

The rearrangement uses TRBV29-1 and TRBJ1-1; D is possibly TRBD1 (6 bases). Germline V gene data show CDR1 as SQVTM and CDR2 as ANQGSEA. The CDR3 is 13 residues long. V lost 7 bases and J 4 bases, leaving 16 bases between the germline ends. CDR3 sequence: CSGGQGRGTEAFF. DNA of the CDR3: TGCAGCGGGGGACAAGGCAGGGGCACTGAAGCTTTCTTT.

This clone was counted between two and nine times. The chain is built from TRBV7-6 and TRBJ2-2; D is perhaps TRBD1 (5 bases). This CDR3 contains 15 residues. The germline V gene encodes CDR1 SGHVS and CDR2 FNYEAQ. V was clipped by 1 base and J by 4 bases, with 10 bases between them. The CDR3 region has the DNA TGTGCCAGCAGCTTAGTTGACAGCCCCACCGGGGAGCTGTTTTTT. It is translated as CASSLVDSPTGELFF.

The chain combines TRBV15 with TRBJ1-5; D is unclear. The CDR3 runs to 13 residues. V lost 3 bases, J lost 5 bases, and 8 bases lay in between. The germline gives CDR1 LNHNV, CDR2 YYDKDF (reference sequence). CDR3 in amino acids: CATSRQEDQPQHF. CDR3 coding DNA: TGTGCCACCAGCAGGCAGGAAGATCAGCCCCAGCATTTT.

In its sample, this clone was seen once. The chain carries TRBV11-2 and TRBJ1-4; maybe TRBD1 (5 bases). The germline V and J ends were trimmed by 5 bases and 8 bases, with 12 bases remaining between them. The CDR3 extends over 13 amino acids. Looked up from germline, CDR1 is SGHAT and CDR2 is FQNNGV. CDR3: CASSPRVREKLFF. Here the CDR3 DNA reads TGTGCCAGCAGCCCCAGGGTACGCGAAAAACTGTTTTTT.

The rearrangement links TRBV5-4 to TRBJ1-1, with 8 bases that match TRBD1. The CDR3 covers 16 residues. The ends lost 3 bases at V and 5 bases at J; junction bases unmatched: 12. Germline V gene data show CDR1 as SGHNT and CDR2 as YYREEE (reference sequence). CDR3 nucleotide sequence: TGTGCCAGCAGCTCAGCATCAGGGGGCCAGTATACTGAAGCTTTCTTT. This encodes CASSSASGGQYTEAFF.

Points on this clone: The junction departs from the called germline gene at one end, perhaps through a read error. This chain joins TRBV18 and TRBJ2-1, with 11 bases identical to TRBD2. This CDR3 has 16 residues. Germline V lookup: CDR1 KGHSH, CDR2 LQKENI. This chain's CDR3 is CAGSPSAIGLAGEQFF. Here the CDR3 DNA reads TGTGCCGGCTCACCAAGTGCGATCGGACTAGCGGGCGAGCAGTTCTTC.

The chain is built from TRBV5-1 and TRBJ2-1, with 9 bases aligning to TRBD2. The CDR3 has 15 residues. J lost 6 bases, V lost 1 base, and 5 bases had no gene match. The V gene's germline CDR1 is SGHRS and CDR2 YFSETQ. The CDR3 reads CASSLKERGVNEQFF. The CDR3, as DNA: TGCGCCAGCAGCTTGAAAGAGCGGGGGGTCAATGAGCAGTTCTTC.

The gene calls are TRBV19 and TRBJ1-6; D unclear. Germline CDR1 LNHDA, CDR2 SQIVND (reference sequence). V was pared by 3 bases and J by 7 bases, with 10 bases between. This CDR3 contains 14 residues. The CDR3 reads CASSISGGNSPLHF. The CDR3 bases are TGTGCCAGTAGTATTTCGGGTGGCAATTCACCCCTCCACTTT.

The rearrangement links TRBV19 to TRBJ2-3; 7 nucleotides agree with TRBD2. The CDR3 totals 14 residues. CDR1 and CDR2 from the germline V gene are LNHDA and SQIVND (reference sequence). The junction had 11 bases not matched to a gene; V was cut back by 6 bases and J by 8 bases. The CDR3: CASRPTRERGTQYF. The CDR3, as DNA: TGTGCCAGTAGACCCACCCGGGAGCGGGGTACGCAGTATTTT.

The V gene is TRBV6-5, the J gene TRBJ1-3; no clear D gene. This CDR3 comprises 13 residues. V lost 4 bases to trimming and J lost 8 bases, with 12 bases between them. CDR1 is MNHEY, CDR2 SVGAGI, per germline. The CDR3 DNA reads as TGTGCCAGCAGTTTAGGCCCGGCGGACACCATATATTTT. Protein: CASSLGPADTIYF.

The rearrangement joins TRBV4-1 to TRBJ2-2; TRBD2 aligns across 10 bases. The CDR3 loop spans 15 amino acids. V was pared by 5 bases and J by 7 bases, with 7 bases of the junction left unmatched. Germline CDR1 MGHRA, CDR2 YSYEKL. The CDR3, as DNA: TGCGCCAGCAGCTCAAGCGGGGGGGCCAACGGGGAGCTGTTTTTT. This encodes CASSSSGGANGELFF.

J is TRBJ1-2 and V is TRBV2, with D possibly TRBD1 on 6 matching bases. CDR3 length: 15 amino acids. V was pared by 4 bases and J by 4 bases, with 16 bases between. Germline-derived CDR1 and CDR2 are SNHLY and FYNNEI. CDR3 DNA sequence: TGTGCCAGCAGTGTCCAGGGGCAGGGGTTCTATGGCTACACCTTC. Amino acids: CASSVQGQGFYGYTF.

The gene calls are TRBV4-1 and TRBJ1-3; D is perhaps TRBD1 (6 bases). The CDR3 extends over 16 amino acids. Germline CDR1 and CDR2: MGHRA and YSYEKL. V shed 3 bases and J shed 4 bases, with 16 bases lying between them. In DNA, the CDR3 is TGCGCCAGCAGCCATCTGTGGGGGCCGGGGGGAAACACCATATATTTT. Amino acid sequence: CASSHLWGPGGNTIYF.

The chain is built from TRBV6-5 and TRBJ1-1; possible D gene TRBD1, 6 bases. Trimming stripped 5 bases from V and 5 bases from J, with 15 bases between. The CDR3 contains 14 residues. CDR1 MNHEY and CDR2 SVGAGI come from the germline V gene. This chain's CDR3 is CASSPQGRGTEAFF. The CDR3 bases are TGTGCCAGCAGTCCTCAGGGGAGGGGGACTGAAGCTTTCTTT.

The chain joins TRBV6-5 to TRBJ1-1; 7 nucleotides align to TRBD1. Germline assignment: CDR1 MNHEY and CDR2 SVGAGI. V was clipped by 0 bases and J by 4 bases; unmatched bases: 5. CDR3 length equals 15 residues. The CDR3 loop is CASSYSGRGSTEAFF. DNA for the CDR3: TGTGCCAGCAGTTACTCTGGCAGGGGGAGCACTGAAGCTTTCTTT.

The chain recombines TRBV19 with TRBJ2-2, with unresolved D. Trimming removed 4 bases from V and 0 bases from J, with 3 bases in between. Looked up from germline, CDR1 is LNHDA and CDR2 is SQIVND (reference sequence). This CDR3 has 13 amino acids. CDR3 residues: CASSTANTGELFF. The CDR3 nucleotides are TGTGCCAGTAGTACCGCGAACACCGGGGAGCTGTTTTTT.